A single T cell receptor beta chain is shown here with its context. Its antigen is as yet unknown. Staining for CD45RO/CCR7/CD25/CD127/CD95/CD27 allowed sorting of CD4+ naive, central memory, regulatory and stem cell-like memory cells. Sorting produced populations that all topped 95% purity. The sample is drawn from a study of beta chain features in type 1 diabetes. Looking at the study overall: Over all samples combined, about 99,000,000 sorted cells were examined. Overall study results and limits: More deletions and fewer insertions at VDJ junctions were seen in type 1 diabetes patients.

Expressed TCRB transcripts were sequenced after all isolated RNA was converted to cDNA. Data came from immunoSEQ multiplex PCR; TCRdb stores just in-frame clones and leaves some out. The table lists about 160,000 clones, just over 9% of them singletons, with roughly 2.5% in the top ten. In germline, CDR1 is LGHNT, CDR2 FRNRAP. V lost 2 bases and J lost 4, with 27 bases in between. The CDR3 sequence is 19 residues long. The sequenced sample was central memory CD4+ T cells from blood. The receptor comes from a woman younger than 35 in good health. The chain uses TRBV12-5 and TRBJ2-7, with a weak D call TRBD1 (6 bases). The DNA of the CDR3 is TGTGCTAGTGGTTTGATACACCTAGCTGGGGGCCACCCCCTATACGAGCAGTACTTC. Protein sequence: CASGLIHLAGGHPLYEQYF.